These 11 T cell receptor beta chains came from one sample sequenced in a study of blood T cell repertoires in COVID-19. Sequencing was performed with immunoSEQ multiplex PCR; in TCRdb, only in-frame clones are kept and a portion is missing. The table has under 85,000 clones, approximately 78% seen once; the top ten hold around 16%. Sequenced: peripheral blood. These receptors were taken from an older man with acute or convalescent COVID-19.

V is TRBV28 and J is TRBJ1-6; no clear D. The CDR3 spans 13 residues. Deletions cut 3 bases from V and 5 bases from J, with 5 bases between. Germline CDR1 MDHEN, CDR2 SYDVKM. In nucleotides, the CDR3 is TGTGCCAGCAGTTTCAGTGATAATTCACCCCTCCACTTT. Its translation is CASSFSDNSPLHF.

This clone was recorded only once. The chain combines TRBV28 with TRBJ2-7; 7 positions match TRBD2. V lost 5 bases and J lost 8; bases outside the gene matches: 15. Germline V gives CDR1 MDHEN, CDR2 SYDVKM. The CDR3 covers 15 residues. In DNA, the CDR3 is TGTGCCAGCAGTCACGGACTAGTCTCGGGAGGACAGCAGTACTTC. Protein product: CASSHGLVSGGQQYF.

The chain uses TRBV7-3 and TRBJ2-1; 8 bases map to TRBD2. The germline gives CDR1 SGHTA, CDR2 FQGTGA. The CDR3 extends over 15 amino acids. V lost 1 base and J lost 4; bases outside the gene matches: 3. This chain's CDR3 is CASSLSGGIYNEQFF. The CDR3 coding sequence is TGTGCCAGCAGCTTAAGCGGGGGGATTTACAATGAGCAGTTCTTC.

V usage is TRBV6-5 and J usage is TRBJ1-4; no definite D call. V was cut by 5 bases and J by 0 bases, with 10 bases left in between. The CDR3 totals 15 residues. Germline lookup yields CDR1 MNHEY and CDR2 SVGAGI. The CDR3 here is CASSMGRPTNEKLFF. The CDR3 DNA reads TGTGCCAGCAGTATGGGCCGGCCAACTAATGAAAAACTGTTTTTT.

This clone came up many times. The chain employs TRBV6-2 or TRBV6-3 and TRBJ1-5; no clear D. The CDR3 loop spans 15 amino acids. V was trimmed by 2 bases and J by 0 bases, leaving 8 bases between them. From germline, CDR1 is MNHEY and CDR2 SVGEGT. CDR3 nucleotides: TGTGCCAGCAGTTACAGGAGTTATAGCAATCAGCCCCAGCATTTT. It specifies CASSYRSYSNQPQHF.

CDR3 in DNA: TGTGCCAGCAGTTTATTGTTAGTCCGAGTCGAGCAGTACTTC. Encoded protein: CASSLLLVRVEQYF. This chain links TRBV28 with TRBJ2-7, with D unclear. Germline-derived CDR1 and CDR2 are MDHEN and SYDVKM. The length of the CDR3 is 14 residues. V was cut by 1 base and J by 6 bases, with 13 bases left in between.

This clone has just one count. The genes are TRBV3-1 (or the pseudogene TRBV3-2) and TRBJ1-1; D unclear. Germline loops: CDR1 LGHDT, CDR2 YNNKEL (reference sequence). The ends were cut back, 5 bases at V and 5 bases at J, with 9 bases in the middle. The CDR3 is 12 residues long. The CDR3 DNA follows: TGTGCCAGCAGCTCATCCGAGACTGAAGCTTTCTTT. Translation gives CASSSSETEAFF.

The chain is built from TRBV18 and TRBJ1-1, with D unclear. The CDR3 runs to 16 residues. Germline CDR1 is KGHSH and CDR2 is LQKENI. Trimming removed 6 bases from V and 3 bases from J, with 20 bases in between. The CDR3 DNA sequence: TGTGCCAGCTCTCCCCTGGGGAGTGATCATGACACTGAAGCTTTCTTT. It yields the protein CASSPLGSDHDTEAFF.

In its sample, this clone was seen once. This chain joins TRBV6-5 and TRBJ1-5; D is uncertain. V lost 11 bases, J lost 4 bases, and 15 bases lay in between. The length of the CDR3 is 13 residues. Germline-derived CDR1 and CDR2 are MNHEY and SVGAGI. CDR3 DNA sequence: TGTGCCGTCAATCAGGCCTTTAATCAGCCCCAGCATTTT. It encodes CAVNQAFNQPQHF.

This chain links TRBV7-6 with TRBJ2-7, with TRBD2 identical over 14 bases. The CDR3 consists of 15 residues. Trimming cost V 1 base and J 7 bases; bases outside gene matches: 3. Germline CDR1 and CDR2: SGHVS and FNYEAQ. In DNA, the CDR3 is TGTGCCAGCAGCTTAGGGACTAGCGGGGGGCTGGAGCAGTACTTC. The encoded protein is CASSLGTSGGLEQYF.

This chain uses TRBV30 with TRBJ1-2, with D maybe TRBD1 (5 bases). The CDR3 totals 13 residues. V was pared by 0 bases and J by 8 bases, with 13 bases between. CDR1 is GTSNPN and CDR2 is SVGIG in the germline V gene (reference sequence). CDR3 protein: CAWSVPGREGYTF. CDR3 DNA sequence: TGTGCCTGGAGTGTACCGGGCAGGGAAGGCTACACCTTC.